This T cell receptor beta chain was sequenced in a study of beta chain features in type 1 diabetes (dated by TCRdb to the late 2010s). As for the study more broadly: Mean age, gender distribution, total cell number and subset yield did not differ between patients and healthy donors. A total of 100 million to 140 million sorted cells were examined across all samples, and the number of cells per subset was strongly correlated with RNA yield. In the study, recently diagnosed type 1 diabetes patients and matched healthy donors were compared on the TCRB repertoires of their sorted circulating CD4+ T cell subsets. Regulatory and stem cell-like memory subsets were obtained from only 8 patients and about eight healthy donors, while naive and central memory subsets were obtained from all 30 or so donors. What the work shows at the level of the full study, not this receptor alone: Because cDNA was sequenced instead of genomic DNA, activated cells with high expression could be over-represented, although the groups did not differ in activation or CD3 levels. At VDJ recombination sites, patients with type 1 diabetes made fewer insertions and deleted more nucleotides, a pattern implying thymic rearrangement abnormalities. A moderate but significant shortening of TCRB CDR3 length was observed in type 1 diabetes patients in all four CD4+ subsets. Naive, central memory and regulatory TCRB repertoires appeared more similar among patients than among healthy donors. HLA sub-analyses involved small numbers of individuals, so any influence of HLA type on TCRB rearrangement remained unresolved. Shorter templates might have been favored by PCR, but patient and control samples were amplified and corrected together, so both groups would have been affected equally by any skew.

The High Capacity cDNA Reverse Transcription Kit was used to reverse transcribe all of the isolated RNA, meaning that expressed TCRB transcripts were what got sequenced. Deep immunoSEQ sequencing was applied to naive, central memory and regulatory T cell samples, giving an average of roughly 3.5 million total reads per sample. Sorted cells were lysed in RLT buffer, and RNA was extracted using DNase-treated RNeasy Micro or Mini kits according to cell number. To prevent cross-contamination, each cell subset was processed individually, whereas patient and healthy donor samples were processed jointly. TCRB sequences were amplified from cDNA with the immunoSEQ multiplex PCR, producing 87-bp fragments spanning the CDR3 region. Amplicons were sequenced on the Illumina HiSeq platform. Regarding the original processing steps: Synthetic template baselines were used to correct PCR bias computationally, reads within Hamming distance 2 were collapsed together, and singletons that could not be merged were discarded. Reads were aligned to IMGT to assign V, D and J genes, CDR3 length, and insertions or deletions at six rearrangement sites. Clonotype counts were normalized to sorted cell number within each subset before computing true diversity and Gini coefficients with the tcR R package. The overlap coefficient, calculated on TCRB nucleotide sequences, was used to measure repertoire sharing. As a proxy for the pre-selection repertoire, out-of-frame TCRB sequences from naive cells were analyzed. TCRdb mirrors the immuneACCESS table, restricted to in-frame sequences. Some clones are absent from its copies; in checked studies, under half trace to an unresolved V gene, and the reason for the others is unknown. For V, J and clone size, that table is used; D and trimming come from the DNA. This sample comprises roughly 290,000 clones, 15% of them detected only once. The ten most abundant clones make up around 0.015% of the sample.

Each donor gave one peripheral blood draw, approximately 100 mL on average, collected into heparinised tubes. Naive, central memory, regulatory and stem cell-like memory CD4+ T cells were sorted on a BD FACSAria II using a panel including CD45RO, CCR7, CD25, CD127, CD95 and CD27. All sorted populations exceeded 95% purity. PBMCs were separated immediately by Lymphoprep density gradient centrifugation and were stained directly, without being cultured. To minimize batch effects, samples were stained and sorted in pairs, one healthy donor with one patient per experiment. This clone was counted between two and nine times. What this receptor recognizes is not known. Base qualities are not provided; no much larger clone lies one nucleotide away. CDR1 SGHDT and CDR2 YYEEEE are derived from the germline V gene. Spanning cysteine to phenylalanine, the CDR3 consists of 14 amino acids. Just the 42-base CDR3 DNA is kept, in frame starting at base 1. After removal of 0 bases from V and 6 bases from J, the junction retains 5 bases not matched to a gene.

This clonotype was obtained from a man younger than 35 with type 1 diabetes. The sequenced material came from naive CD4+ T cells from blood. The cell subset or site label, as the study defines it: true naive CD4+ T cells. The chain employs TRBV5-6 and TRBJ2-5, with TRBD2 matching 7 junction bases. The CDR3 corresponds to CASSLGRGGKTQYF. The bases read TGTGCCAGCAGCTTGGGGCGGGGAGGGAAGACCCAGTACTTC.